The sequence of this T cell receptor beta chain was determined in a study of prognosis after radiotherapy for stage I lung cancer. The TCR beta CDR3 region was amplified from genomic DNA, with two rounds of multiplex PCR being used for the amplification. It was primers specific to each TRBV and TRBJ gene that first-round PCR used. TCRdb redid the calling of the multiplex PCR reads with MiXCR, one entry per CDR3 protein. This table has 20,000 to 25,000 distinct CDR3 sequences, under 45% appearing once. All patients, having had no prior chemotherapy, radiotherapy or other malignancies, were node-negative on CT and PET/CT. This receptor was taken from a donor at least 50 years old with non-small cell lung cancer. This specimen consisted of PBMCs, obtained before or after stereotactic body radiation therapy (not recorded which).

This chain's CDR3 is CASSPDRIEAFF. CDR3 sequence (DNA): TGTGCCAGCAGCCCCGACAGAATTGAAGCTTTCTTT. The V call is TRBV6-1, the J call TRBJ1-1, with D possibly TRBD1 on 5 matching bases. CDR1 is MNHNS, CDR2 SASEGT, per germline. Trimming stripped 6 bases from V and 7 bases from J, with 12 bases between. The CDR3 totals 12 residues.